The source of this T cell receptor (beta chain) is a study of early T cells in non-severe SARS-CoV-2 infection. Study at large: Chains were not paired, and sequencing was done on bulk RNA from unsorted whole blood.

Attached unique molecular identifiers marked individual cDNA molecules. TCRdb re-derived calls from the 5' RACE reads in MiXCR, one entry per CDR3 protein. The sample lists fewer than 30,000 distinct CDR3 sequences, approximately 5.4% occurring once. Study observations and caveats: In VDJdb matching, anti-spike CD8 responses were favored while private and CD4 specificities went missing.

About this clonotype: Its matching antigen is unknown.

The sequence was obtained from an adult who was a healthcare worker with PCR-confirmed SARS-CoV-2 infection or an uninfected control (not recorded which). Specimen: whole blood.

The CDR3, as DNA: TGTGCCAGCAGTTACGACGGTAACACTGAAGCTTTCTTT. Its protein is CASSYDGNTEAFF. The rearrangement uses TRBV6-5 and TRBJ1-1; unclear D gene. Germline V gene data show CDR1 as MNHEY and CDR2 as SVGAGI. The CDR3 length is 13 residues. The ends were cut back, 2 bases at V and 2 bases at J, with 6 bases in the middle.